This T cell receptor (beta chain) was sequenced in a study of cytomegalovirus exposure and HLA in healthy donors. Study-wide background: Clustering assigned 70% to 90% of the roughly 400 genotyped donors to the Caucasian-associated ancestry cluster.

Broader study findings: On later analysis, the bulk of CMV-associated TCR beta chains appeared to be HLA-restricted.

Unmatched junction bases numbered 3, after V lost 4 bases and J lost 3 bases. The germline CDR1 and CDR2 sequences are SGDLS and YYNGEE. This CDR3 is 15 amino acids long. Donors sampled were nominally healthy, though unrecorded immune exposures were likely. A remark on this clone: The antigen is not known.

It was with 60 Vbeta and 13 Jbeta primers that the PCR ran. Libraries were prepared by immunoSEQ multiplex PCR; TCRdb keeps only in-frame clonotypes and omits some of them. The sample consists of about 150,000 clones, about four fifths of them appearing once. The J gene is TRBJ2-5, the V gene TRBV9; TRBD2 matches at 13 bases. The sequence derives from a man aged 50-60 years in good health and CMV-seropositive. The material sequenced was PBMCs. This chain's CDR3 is CASSPGLAGEETQYF. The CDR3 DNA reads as TGTGCCAGCAGCCCCGGACTAGCGGGAGAAGAGACCCAGTACTTC.